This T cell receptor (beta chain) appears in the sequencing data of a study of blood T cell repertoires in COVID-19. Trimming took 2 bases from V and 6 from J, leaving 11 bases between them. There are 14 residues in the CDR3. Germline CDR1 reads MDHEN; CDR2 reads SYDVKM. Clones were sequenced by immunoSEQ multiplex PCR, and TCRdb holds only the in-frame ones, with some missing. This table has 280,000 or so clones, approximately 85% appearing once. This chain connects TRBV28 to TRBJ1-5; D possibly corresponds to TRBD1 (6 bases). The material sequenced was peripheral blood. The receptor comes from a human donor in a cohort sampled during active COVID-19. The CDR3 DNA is TGTGCCAGCAGTTTAGGGGGGGCCGTTCAGCCCCAGCATTTT. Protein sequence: CASSLGGAVQPQHF.